The clone carrying this T cell receptor (beta chain) was observed many times. Its antigen is not known. This record comes from a study of T-cell memory formation after mild COVID-19. The wider study: TCR clusters showed largely donor specificity. Findings and caveats of the study: Cross-reactive memory apparently joined, as some responding clones appeared in pre-infection memory. Clones contracting day 15 to 85 were balanced CD4/CD8; later expanders leaned CD4+.

TCR alpha and TCR beta cDNA libraries with sample barcodes and UMIs came from 5'RACE using constant-segment primers. In TCRdb, the 5' RACE reads were re-called with MiXCR into one record per CDR3 protein. The table lists more than 25,000 distinct CDR3 sequences, about 16% of them singletons. This clonotype originated in an adult who had mild COVID-19 (a few samples of this study predate the infection). Cell type and time point are not known. The material sequenced was PBMCs or a T cell subset sorted from them (not recorded which).

The CDR3 is CSAIVSQGSNQPQHF. CDR3 DNA: TGCAGTGCCATAGTCTCCCAGGGGAGCAATCAGCCCCAGCATTTT. The V call is TRBV20-1, the J call TRBJ1-5; a weak D match, TRBD1 (6 bases). The V gene's germline CDR1 is DFQATT and CDR2 SNEGSKA (reference sequence). The CDR3 consists of 15 residues. Trimming left V 6 bases short and J 1 base short, with 16 bases between.